Described below is a single T cell receptor beta chain sequence and its context. This clonotype showed up many times. Which antigen it targets is not known. One base away there is no much larger clone; base qualities are not given. Hyperthyroidism patients were newly diagnosed, had a disease duration of under 2 months, and were aged 18 to 65 years. Any patient with an uncontrolled infection, another autoimmune disease, pregnancy or lactation was excluded. Diagnoses relied on clinical symptoms, serum thyroxine and TRAb, thyroid ultrasound and orbital computed tomography. Blood from progressor patients was drawn when they were first diagnosed with hyperthyroidism, before any ophthalmopathy symptoms appeared. PBMCs were isolated from around 10 ml of fresh peripheral blood by Ficoll-Paque density gradient centrifugation. Patients classed as progressors first received a Graves' hyperthyroidism diagnosis and then went on to develop ophthalmopathy during follow-up. Total RNA was extracted using Trizol reagent, and RNA quality was assessed on an Agilent 2100 Bioanalyzer.

V gives up 6 bases and J gives up 0 bases, and the segment between their germline ends measures 20 bases. The CDR3 spans 17 residues, from the cysteine through the phenylalanine. Only the CDR3 DNA is retained, 51 bases long and in frame from the first base. The germline V gene supplies CDR1 SNHLY and CDR2 FYNNEI. These data belong to a study of T cells in Graves' hyperthyroidism and ophthalmopathy (dated by TCRdb to the late 2010s). Regarding the complete study: Peripheral blood samples were taken at the time of initial diagnosis, prior to any treatment. Prospective prediction of ophthalmopathy was tested in an independent validation cohort consisting of some 19 hyperthyroidism patients and some 16 patients who later progressed to ophthalmopathy. For training and testing, the 100 or so patients in the discovery cohort were randomly divided in a 7:3 ratio. TCR Vbeta CDR3 sequencing of around 130 peripheral blood samples (43 ophthalmopathy, over 70 hyperthyroidism and approximately 17 progressor patients) is reported in the paper. Thyroid tissue and blood T-cell repertoires from six Graves' hyperthyroidism patients were also compared in the study. To identify distinguishing TCR V-J signatures, a discovery cohort of 90 to 100 patients was used, comprising 43 with Graves' ophthalmopathy and some 60 with stable Graves' hyperthyroidism. After blood sampling, hyperthyroidism patients were treated with methimazole at a starting dose of 30 mg daily, and ophthalmopathy patients were treated with high-dose intravenous methylprednisolone. What the work shows at the level of the full study, not this receptor alone: No statistical method was used to set the sample size in advance, and investigators knew the group allocation. In validation, the model predicted progression to ophthalmopathy a median of about 6 months before onset, with about 64% sensitivity and more than 72% specificity. Ophthalmopathy was separated from stable hyperthyroidism by a 13 V-J signature model, with over 85% sensitivity and just over 81% specificity obtained in cross-validation and 80%/75% obtained in testing. Most expanded thyroid clonotypes (frequency above 0.001) were also found in blood, which suggests that blood repertoires may mirror thyroid immune responses.

Amplification of TCR beta CDR3 regions was carried out from RNA transcripts. The TCR CDR3 was subjected to a first round of RT-PCR using the HTBI primer set and the Qiagen OneStep RT-PCR kit. A second multiplex PCR round built the libraries, followed by size selection and purification. Libraries were sequenced paired-end with 100 bp reads on an Illumina HiSeq2000. Per the original workflow: SOAPnuke was used to process the raw data, removing reads that contained adapters or uncalled bases, had a mean Phred below 15, or lacked an exact match to the constant primer or identifier. High-quality paired reads were merged with COPE v1.2.5, and unique nucleotide sequences were defined as clonotypes. MiTCR v1.1 was used to align clonotypes to the IMGT TRBV, TRBD and TRBJ reference segments. Only V-J combinations with frequency above 0.0001, covering 98% to 99.2% of repertoires, were analysed. The TCS score was defined as F50 (clonal expansion) divided by E x V (chaos), with BLOSUM62-based TCRdist calculated between CDR3 peptides within each V-J. Welch's t-statistics and random forest reduced 500 to 550 V-J features to 13, which were used in a naive Bayes classifier (R e1071). TCRdb itself trimmed the public reads at Q25 with fastp, ran MiXCR and retained productive beta chains. A single entry per CDR3 protein holds the most common genes and DNA from its merged rows. TCRdb, not the authors, supplied the V and J calls. The sample records 350,000 or so distinct CDR3 sequences, roughly 17% of which are singletons. The ten largest clonotypes hold around a third of the sample.

The specimen was blood. The sequence was obtained from a woman in her twenties or thirties with Graves' hyperthyroidism that later progressed to Graves' ophthalmopathy. This chain joins TRBV2 to TRBJ1-1; matching of 5 bases hints at TRBD1 as the D gene. The CDR3 region reads CASSFSGQQIMNTEAFF. The DNA sequence is TGTGCCAGCAGCTTTTCGGGGCAGCAGATCATGAACACTGAAGCTTTCTTT.